This T cell receptor (beta chain) was obtained from a study of blood T cell repertoires in COVID-19. CDR3 length: 14 residues. V dropped 3 bases and J dropped 2; count of bases not matched to a gene: 4. The germline gives CDR1 SGDLS, CDR2 YYNGEE. Profiling relied on immunoSEQ multiplex PCR, and the TCRdb table lists in-frame clones only, not all of them. Seen here are a few hundred thousand clones, 85% to 90% observed once, and the top ten hold approximately 4.3%. The sample comprised PBMCs or T cells enriched from blood (not recorded which). This sequence originates from a young woman with acute COVID-19. The gene calls are TRBV9 and TRBJ2-7, with TRBD2 identical over 8 bases. The CDR3 reads CASSAAGVAYEQYF. Here the CDR3 DNA reads TGTGCCAGCAGCGCAGCGGGAGTAGCCTACGAGCAGTACTTC. Looking up the rest from reference TRBV9 and TRBJ2-7 gives the full variable domain: DSGVTQTPKHLITATGQRVTLRCSPRSGDLSVYWYQQSLDQGLQFLIQYYNGEERAKGNILERFSAQQFPDLHSELNLSSLELGDSALYFCASSAAGVAYEQYFGPGTRLTVT.